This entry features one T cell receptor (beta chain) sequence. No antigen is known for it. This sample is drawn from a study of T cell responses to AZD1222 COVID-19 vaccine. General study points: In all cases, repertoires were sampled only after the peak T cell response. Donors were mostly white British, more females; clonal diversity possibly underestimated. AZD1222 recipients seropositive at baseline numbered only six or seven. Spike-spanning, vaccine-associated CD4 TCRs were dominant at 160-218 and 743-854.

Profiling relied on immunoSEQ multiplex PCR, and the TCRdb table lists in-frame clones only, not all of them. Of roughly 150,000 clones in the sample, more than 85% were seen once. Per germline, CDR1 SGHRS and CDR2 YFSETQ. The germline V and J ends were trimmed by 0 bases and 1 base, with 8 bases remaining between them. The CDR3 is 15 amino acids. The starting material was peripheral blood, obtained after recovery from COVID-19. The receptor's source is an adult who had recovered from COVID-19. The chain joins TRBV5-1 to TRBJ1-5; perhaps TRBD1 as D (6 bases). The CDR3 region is CASSLEGVSNQPQHF. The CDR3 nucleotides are TGCGCCAGCAGCTTGGAGGGGGTGAGCAATCAGCCCCAGCATTTT.